A single sample is the source of the 16 T cell receptor beta chains below, sequenced in a study of blood T cell repertoires in COVID-19. The protocol was immunoSEQ multiplex PCR, while the TCRdb copy is restricted to in-frame clones and leaves out a portion. The repertoire includes 25,000 to 35,000 clones, under 95% of them detected once, and about 8% sits in the top ten. The specimen was peripheral blood. All receptors derive from a man aged 70-80 years with active or convalescent COVID-19.

The rearrangement joins TRBV5-1 to TRBJ1-1, with D unresolved. V lost 0 bases to trimming and J lost 6 bases, with 12 bases between them. The CDR3 is made up of 14 amino acids. CDR1 is SGHRS and CDR2 is YFSETQ in the germline V gene. CDR3 protein: CASSLDSGVAEAFF. For the CDR3, the DNA is TGCGCCAGCAGCTTGGACAGCGGTGTGGCTGAAGCTTTCTTT.

The chain is built from TRBV4-2 and TRBJ1-2; 8 bases agree with TRBD1. The germline CDR1 and CDR2 sequences are LGHNA and YNFKEQ. The CDR3 length is 14 residues. Trimming took 2 bases from V and 6 from J; bases not matched to a gene: 5. The CDR3 bases are TGTGCCAGCAGCCAAAACACAGGGGGTGATGGCTACACCTTC. Translation: CASSQNTGGDGYTF.

The V call is TRBV3-1 (or the pseudogene TRBV3-2), the J call TRBJ2-3; D perhaps matches TRBD1 (5 bases). This CDR3 spans 12 amino acids. V dropped 0 bases and J dropped 11 bases, with 9 bases sitting between them. Looked up from germline, CDR1 is LGHDT and CDR2 is YNNKEL (reference sequence). In DNA form, the CDR3 reads TGTGCCAGCAGCCAAGACTTAGGGGAGCAGTATTTT. This translates into CASSQDLGEQYF.

The V and J genes are TRBV5-1 and TRBJ1-6; D is perhaps TRBD1 (5 bases). The ends were cut back, 2 bases at V and 10 bases at J, with 19 bases in the middle. The CDR3 is 16 residues long. Germline values: CDR1 SGHRS, CDR2 YFSETQ. This CDR3 is CASSFAQGGLESPLHF. Written as DNA, the CDR3 is TGCGCCAGCAGCTTTGCTCAGGGTGGTTTAGAGTCACCCCTCCACTTT.

V is TRBV5-6 and J is TRBJ1-1; D unclear. The V end lost 2 bases, the J end lost 1 base, and 9 bases lay between the germline ends. The length of the CDR3 is 14 residues. Germline V gives CDR1 SGHDT, CDR2 YYEEEE. The CDR3 sequence: CASSLSRPNTEAFF. DNA for the CDR3: TGTGCCAGCAGCTTATCGAGGCCGAACACTGAAGCTTTCTTT.

The chain combines TRBV7-9 with TRBJ2-7; no clear D gene. Trimming shortened V by 5 bases and J by 3 bases, and 14 bases separated the two germline ends. Per germline, CDR1 SEHNR and CDR2 FQNEAQ (reference sequence). The CDR3 is 14 amino acids. As DNA, the CDR3 is TGTGCCAGCAGCACTACCCTCAGCAGCTACGAGCAGTACGTC. The encoded protein is CASSTTLSSYEQYV.

Only one count was recorded for this clone. J is TRBJ2-3 and V is TRBV5-1; 11 nucleotides align to TRBD2. The junction had 7 bases not matched to a gene; V was cut back by 3 bases and J by 4 bases. CDR3 length equals 16 residues. CDR1 and CDR2 from the germline V gene are SGHRS and YFSETQ. The CDR3 is CASSSTTSGSADTQYF. CDR3 nucleotides: TGCGCCAGCAGCTCTACAACTAGCGGGAGCGCAGATACGCAGTATTTT.

This rearrangement joins TRBV11-1 to TRBJ2-5; D is unresolved. Germline V lookup: CDR1 SGHAT, CDR2 FQDESV (reference sequence). The V end lost 5 bases, the J end lost 2 bases, and 6 bases lay between the germline ends. The CDR3 contains 12 residues. The CDR3 sequence is CASSRRQETQYF. CDR3 sequence (DNA): TGTGCCAGCAGCAGGAGACAAGAGACCCAGTACTTC.

Concerning this clone: This same CDR3 is encoded by further DNA sequences in the sample. The CDR3 protein is CASSLAGGSTDTQYF. The CDR3 DNA sequence: TGTGCCAGCAGCTTGGCGGGCGGGAGCACAGATACGCAGTATTTT. This sequence joins TRBV7-3 and TRBJ2-3, with D possibly matching TRBD2 (5 bases). CDR3 size: 15 residues. Germline V lookup: CDR1 SGHTA, CDR2 FQGTGA. Between the trimmed V and J ends, which lost 3 bases and 0 bases, there was a span of 10 bases.

V and J are TRBV20-1 and TRBJ2-3, with D possibly matching TRBD2 (6 bases). The ends were cut back, 3 bases at V and 2 bases at J, with 15 bases in the middle. Germline V gives CDR1 DFQATT, CDR2 SNEGSKA (reference sequence). The CDR3 is 15 residues long. CDR3 in amino acids: CSASYSGGLTDTQYF. As DNA, the CDR3 is TGCAGTGCTAGTTATAGCGGCGGGCTCACAGATACGCAGTATTTT.

V usage is TRBV7-3 and J usage is TRBJ2-1; 9 bases agree with TRBD1. The V gene end was trimmed by 5 bases and the J gene end by 7 bases; junction bases not matched to a gene: 12. The CDR3 consists of 16 residues. CDR1 SGHTA and CDR2 FQGTGA come from the germline V gene. The CDR3 reads CASSAPGQGSGNEQFF. The CDR3 bases are TGTGCCAGCAGCGCCCCGGGACAGGGTTCCGGTAATGAGCAGTTCTTC.

The V gene is TRBV6-5, the J gene TRBJ2-3; possible D gene TRBD2, 5 bases. The germline V and J ends were trimmed by 0 bases and 0 bases, with 7 bases remaining between them. Germline loops: CDR1 MNHEY, CDR2 SVGAGI. The CDR3 consists of 15 residues. As DNA, the CDR3 is TGTGCCAGCAGTTACTCGCTAGCTAGCACAGATACGCAGTATTTT. Translation gives CASSYSLASTDTQYF.

CDR3 sequence: CAWSLDSVQPEAFF. In DNA, the CDR3 is TGTGCCTGGAGTTTGGACAGCGTTCAACCTGAAGCTTTCTTT. The chain links TRBV30 to TRBJ1-1; D possibly corresponds to TRBD1 (6 bases). The V gene's germline CDR1 is GTSNPN and CDR2 SVGIG (reference sequence). Trimming took off 2 bases at V and 6 bases at J, with 16 bases between the two ends. CDR3 length: 14 amino acids.

The rearrangement joins TRBV18 to TRBJ2-5, with TRBD2 matching over 9 bases. This CDR3 comprises 18 residues. The ends lost 3 bases at V and 2 bases at J; junction bases unmatched: 13. Looked up from germline, CDR1 is KGHSH and CDR2 is LQKENI. The CDR3 bases are TGTGCCAGCTCACCTTTGGCGGGGGGGCCAGGAGCACAAGAGACCCAGTACTTC. Translating gives CASSPLAGGPGAQETQYF.

The chain couples TRBV19 to TRBJ1-5; possible D gene TRBD1, 5 bases. Germline CDR1 is LNHDA and CDR2 is SQIVND (reference sequence). Trimming left V 2 bases short and J 6 bases short, with 14 bases between. The length of the CDR3 is 15 residues. CDR3 DNA: TGTGCCAGTAGTATACCGGCAGGGAACGGTCAGCCCCAGCATTTT. Translating it yields CASSIPAGNGQPQHF.

Only one count was recorded for this clone. This rearrangement joins TRBV19 to TRBJ1-3; the match to TRBD1 covers 8 bases. Unmatched junction bases numbered 2, after V lost 9 bases and J lost 1 base. This CDR3 has 13 amino acids. Germline V gene sequence: CDR1 LNHDA, CDR2 SQIVND (reference sequence). CDR3 protein: CASRTGSGNTIYF. The CDR3 DNA follows: TGTGCCAGCCGGACAGGGTCTGGAAACACCATATATTTT.